Following are 30 T cell receptor beta chains from one sample sequenced in a study of T cells in Graves' hyperthyroidism and ophthalmopathy. TCR beta CDR3 sequences were amplified from RNA transcripts. With the HTBI primer set, the TCR CDR3 went through a first round of RT-PCR. MiXCR was run by TCRdb on the multiplex PCR reads, yielding one entry per CDR3 protein. In the table there are around 350,000 distinct CDR3 sequences, about 19% of which are singletons. The sequencing sample was made of blood. The receptors stem from a woman aged 18-35 years with Graves' hyperthyroidism.

There are many counts of this clonotype. The J gene is TRBJ2-2, the V gene TRBV2; the D gene could be TRBD1 or TRBD2 (5 bases each). Germline V gives CDR1 SNHLY, CDR2 FYNNEI. This CDR3 spans 14 amino acids. Trimming took off 7 bases at V and 1 base at J, with 10 bases between the two ends. The CDR3 coding sequence is TGTGCCAGCAACGGGGCTTTGAACACCGGGGAGCTGTTTTTT. Its translation: CASNGALNTGELFF.

This clonotype occurred many times. The genes are TRBV5-1 and TRBJ1-2; 9 nucleotides match TRBD1. From germline, CDR1 is SGHRS and CDR2 YFSETQ. V dropped 0 bases and J dropped 8; count of bases not matched to a gene: 2. The CDR3 covers 13 residues. The CDR3 protein is CASSLATGGGYTF. CDR3 DNA: TGCGCCAGCAGCTTGGCAACAGGGGGCGGCTACACCTTC.

Only a few counts were recorded for this clonotype. V and J are TRBV20-1 and TRBJ2-2; TRBD2 is a possible D gene (6 bases). The germline V gene has CDR1 DFQATT and CDR2 SNEGSKA (reference sequence). V was shortened by 4 bases and J by 2 bases, with 14 bases between the two germline ends. CDR3 length equals 15 residues. The CDR3 spells CSAKSGRLNTGELFF. As DNA, the CDR3 is TGCAGTGCTAAATCCGGGAGACTCAACACCGGGGAGCTGTTTTTT.

This rearrangement joins TRBV28 to TRBJ1-5; D is perhaps TRBD1 (6 bases). V lost 7 bases to trimming and J lost 3 bases, with 13 bases between them. CDR3 size: 14 residues. Germline V gene sequence: CDR1 MDHEN, CDR2 SYDVKM. The CDR3 sequence: CASTLGGTNQPQHF. DNA of the CDR3: TGTGCCAGCACCTTAGGGGGTACCAATCAGCCCCAGCATTTT.

This clonotype has at least ten counts. The chain joins TRBV29-1 to TRBJ2-7, with TRBD1 matching 9 bases. V shed 5 bases and J 3 bases; nucleotides not matched to a gene: 5. The CDR3 has 13 residues. Germline V gives CDR1 SQVTM, CDR2 ANQGSEA. The CDR3: CSVWDRDRYEQYF. The CDR3 bases are TGCAGCGTTTGGGACAGGGATCGCTACGAGCAGTACTTC.

This clonotype was seen repeatedly, ten times or more. The chain has TRBV2 and TRBJ2-3; 9 nucleotides match TRBD2. CDR1 is SNHLY and CDR2 is FYNNEI in the germline V gene. The length of the CDR3 is 15 residues. The trim removed 7 bases at V and 1 base at J, leaving 6 bases unmatched. The CDR3 DNA reads TGTGCCAGCATACATTCTAGCGGGGGCACAGATACGCAGTATTTT. Translation gives CASIHSSGGTDTQYF.

A note on this clonotype: One base away lies a much larger clone, so this may be a sequencing read error. The J gene is TRBJ2-7, the V gene TRBV20-1; D tentatively reads TRBD1 or TRBD2 (5 bases each). Germline V gives CDR1 DFQATT, CDR2 SNEGSKA (reference sequence). The CDR3 has 13 residues. The CDR3 coding sequence is TGCTGTGCTAGTCGGGGCAGGGCGTACGAGCAGTACTTC. Protein: CCASRGRAYEQYF.

In this sample, this clonotype turned up many times. The chain is built from TRBV5-1 and TRBJ1-3; TRBD1 aligns across 7 bases. Per germline, CDR1 SGHRS and CDR2 YFSETQ. The CDR3 is 15 amino acids. The ends lost 2 bases at V and 0 bases at J; junction bases unmatched: 2. CDR3 bases: TGCGCCAGCAGCTTAGGGGGCAGCTCTGGAAACACCATATATTTT. Its translation is CASSLGGSSGNTIYF.

This clonotype was recorded at least ten times. The rearrangement uses TRBV6-5 and TRBJ2-7; TRBD1 aligns across 9 bases. CDR1 and CDR2 (germline): MNHEY, SVGAGI. The trim removed 5 bases at V and 5 bases at J, leaving 10 bases unmatched. The CDR3 consists of 15 residues. For the CDR3, the DNA is TGTGCCAGCAGTACTAACGGACAGGGGTCCCACGAGCAGTACTTC. Protein sequence: CASSTNGQGSHEQYF.

This clonotype was picked up many times. The chain combines TRBV11-3 with TRBJ1-1; D is ambiguous. Germline-derived CDR1 and CDR2 are SGHNT and YENEEA. V was pared by 2 bases and J by 3 bases, with 10 bases between. The CDR3 totals 14 residues. Written as DNA, the CDR3 is TGTGCCAGCAGCTTAACGTCACTGGACACTGAAGCTTTCTTT. Protein sequence: CASSLTSLDTEAFF.

The sample holds many counts of this clonotype. The chain couples TRBV15 to TRBJ2-5; D is tentatively TRBD1 or TRBD2 (5 bases each). CDR3 length: 15 amino acids. Germline-derived CDR1 and CDR2 are LNHNV and YYDKDF (reference sequence). V lost 0 bases and J lost 5, with 13 bases in between. This CDR3 reads CATSRERGSGETQYF. The CDR3 DNA is TGTGCCACCAGCAGAGAGAGGGGCTCCGGGGAGACCCAGTACTTC. Filled out from reference TRBV15 and TRBJ2-5, the complete variable domain reads DAMVIQNPRYQVTQFGKPVTLSCSQTLNHNVMYWYQQKSSQAPKLLFHYYDKDFNNEADTPDNFQSRRPNTSFCFLDIRSPGLGDTAMYLCATSRERGSGETQYFGPGTRLLVL.

The CDR3 spells CSARDVGLAGGRGDTDTQYF. CDR3 sequence (DNA): TGCAGTGCTAGAGATGTGGGACTAGCGGGGGGCAGGGGAGACACAGATACGCAGTATTTT. The gene calls are TRBV20-1 and TRBJ2-3; 15 bases are shared with TRBD2. Germline CDR1 and CDR2: DFQATT and SNEGSKA (reference sequence). Unmatched junction bases numbered 12, after V lost 0 bases and J lost 2 bases. The CDR3 has 20 amino acids.

This clonotype was observed at least ten times. This sequence joins TRBV6-1 and TRBJ2-6; 8 bases align to TRBD2. The length of the CDR3 is 16 residues. J lost 3 bases, V lost 7 bases, and 8 bases had no gene match. CDR1 and CDR2 (germline): MNHNS, SASEGT. CDR3 protein: CASTIVAGFGANVLTF. CDR3 coding DNA: TGTGCCAGCACCATCGTAGCGGGGTTTGGGGCCAACGTCCTGACTTTC.

This clonotype was observed many times. V usage is TRBV16 and J usage is TRBJ1-5; D is undetermined. CDR1 is KGHSY and CDR2 is FQNENV in the germline V gene. The ends were cut back, 0 bases at V and 7 bases at J, with 10 bases in the middle. The CDR3 has 14 amino acids. The CDR3 bases are TGTGCCAGCAGCCAATCAGGAAGGAACCAGCCCCAGCATTTT. Translation: CASSQSGRNQPQHF.

This clonotype was seen at least ten times. This rearrangement joins TRBV3-1 to TRBJ2-5; 8 bases map to TRBD2. CDR3 length: 17 amino acids. The J segment lost 3 bases and the V segment lost 1 base, leaving 10 bases of the junction unmatched. The germline V gene encodes CDR1 LGHDT and CDR2 YNNKEL (reference sequence). CDR3 nucleotides: TGTGCCAGCAGCCAAGCACCTGTGGGTAGCGGGGAAGAGACCCAGTACTTC. Amino acids: CASSQAPVGSGEETQYF.

This clonotype was seen repeatedly, ten times or more. V and J are TRBV28 and TRBJ1-1; 7 nucleotides line up with TRBD1. This CDR3 is built from 12 residues. J gave up 11 bases and V 3 bases, and 6 bases lay outside the gene matches. Germline V lookup: CDR1 MDHEN, CDR2 SYDVKM. Here the CDR3 DNA reads TGTGCCAGCAGTTTTGAGGCCAGGGGGGCTTTCTTT. Translating gives CASSFEARGAFF.

This clonotype was observed at least ten times. The chain carries TRBV28 and TRBJ1-1; D remains ambiguous. This CDR3 comprises 13 residues. V dropped 6 bases and J dropped 1 base, with 9 bases sitting between them. Germline V CDR1 and CDR2: MDHEN, SYDVKM. CDR3 bases: TGTGCCAGCAGCGCGCACGGGAACACTGAAGCTTTCTTT. Protein product: CASSAHGNTEAFF.

This clonotype was detected ten times or more. This chain uses TRBV18 with TRBJ1-5; possible D gene TRBD1, 5 bases. The V gene's germline CDR1 is KGHSH and CDR2 LQKENI. The CDR3 has 14 residues. Trimming removed 3 bases at V and 3 bases at J, with 9 bases between. CDR3 loop: CASSPQGNNQPQHF. CDR3 DNA sequence: TGTGCCAGCTCACCTCAGGGAAACAATCAGCCCCAGCATTTT.

The table lists this clonotype with many counts. The chain joins TRBV10-3 to TRBJ2-2; perhaps TRBD2 as D (5 bases). This CDR3 is 14 amino acids long. From germline, CDR1 is ENHRY and CDR2 SYGVKD. V dropped 3 bases and J dropped 0 bases, with 5 bases sitting between them. In DNA, the CDR3 is TGTGCCATCAGTGAAGCGGCGAACACCGGGGAGCTGTTTTTT. The encoded protein is CAISEAANTGELFF.

This clonotype has at least ten counts. This sequence joins TRBV28 and TRBJ2-7; 10 bases match TRBD2. Trimming cost V 5 bases and J 1 base; bases outside gene matches: 5. Germline-derived CDR1 and CDR2 are MDHEN and SYDVKM. The CDR3 runs to 15 residues. CDR3 DNA sequence: TGTGCCAGCAGTCTCCTAGCGGGGGTTTCCTACGAGCAGTACTTC. Its translation: CASSLLAGVSYEQYF.

This clonotype was seen many times. The chain uses TRBV18 and TRBJ1-2; a weak D match, TRBD1 (6 bases). The V end was cut by 3 bases, the J end by 2 bases, with 10 bases between. Germline CDR1 reads KGHSH; CDR2 reads LQKENI. This CDR3 is built from 14 residues. CDR3 bases: TGTGCCAGCTCACCGTCCCAGGGGAACTATGGCTACACCTTC. It specifies CASSPSQGNYGYTF.

Many counts were recorded for this clonotype. The J gene is TRBJ2-2, the V gene TRBV19, with D maybe TRBD2 (6 bases). V lost 1 base and J lost 3, with 6 bases in between. This CDR3 has 14 residues. Germline V lookup: CDR1 LNHDA, CDR2 SQIVND (reference sequence). The CDR3 reads CASSIGGDTGELFF. The DNA of the CDR3 is TGTGCCAGTAGTATAGGCGGGGACACCGGGGAGCTGTTTTTT.

The rearrangement joins TRBV20-1 to TRBJ1-5, with 9 nucleotides matching TRBD1. V gave up 6 bases and J gave up 7 bases; unmatched junction bases: 10. The CDR3 loop spans 14 amino acids. Per germline, CDR1 DFQATT and CDR2 SNEGSKA (reference sequence). In nucleotides, the CDR3 is TGCAGTGCCCCCGGGACAGGGCGGGGGCAGCCCCAGCATTTT. This gives the protein CSAPGTGRGQPQHF.

About this clonotype itself: A much more abundant neighbour one base away suggests this may be a read error. The chain combines TRBV7-3 with TRBJ1-2; D unclear. The CDR3 is 15 residues long. CDR1 and CDR2 from the germline V gene are SGHTA and FQGTGA. Here the CDR3 reads CASRLGTSTNYGYTF. The CDR3 DNA sequence: TGTGCCAGCCGCTTAGGAACGAGCACTAACTATGGCTACACCTTC.

This clonotype showed up many times. This sequence joins TRBV10-3 and TRBJ1-1, with a possible D match to TRBD1 (5 bases). Trimming took off 0 bases at V and 4 bases at J, with 6 bases between the two ends. CDR3 length: 13 amino acids. CDR1 is ENHRY and CDR2 is SYGVKD in the germline V gene. The CDR3, as DNA: TGTGCCATCAGTGAGTCAGGGGTCACTGAAGCTTTCTTT. This codes for CAISESGVTEAFF.

This clonotype was observed many times. The V and J genes are TRBV20-1 and TRBJ1-1; possible D gene TRBD1, 5 bases. The CDR3 sequence is 14 residues long. Deletions cut 0 bases from V and 3 bases from J, with 11 bases between. Germline V gene sequence: CDR1 DFQATT, CDR2 SNEGSKA (reference sequence). CDR3 in DNA: TGCAGTGCTAGAGATATAGGAGGGGACACTGAAGCTTTCTTT. Protein sequence: CSARDIGGDTEAFF.

This clonotype came up a few times. V is TRBV11-2 and J is TRBJ1-6; tentatively, D is TRBD1 (5 bases). The V end lost 3 bases, the J end lost 7 bases, and 10 bases lay between the germline ends. The CDR3 is 14 amino acids. CDR1 is SGHAT, CDR2 FQNNGV, per germline. CDR3 amino acids: CASSLGVKNSPLHF. CDR3 sequence (DNA): TGTGCCAGCAGCTTGGGGGTCAAGAATTCACCCCTCCACTTT. Full variable domain (remainder filled in from reference TRBV11-2 and TRBJ1-6): EAGVAQSPRYKIIEKRQSVAFWCNPISGHATLYWYQQILGQGPKLLIQFQNNGVVDDSQLPKDRFSAERLKGVDSTLKIQPAKLEDSAVYLCASSLGVKNSPLHFGNGTRLTVT.

The chain carries TRBV18 and TRBJ2-5; D gene ambiguous. Germline-derived CDR1 and CDR2 are KGHSH and LQKENI. This CDR3 has 14 amino acids. V shed 10 bases and J shed 2 bases, with 17 bases lying between them. The CDR3 here is CATGSTAEQETQYF. CDR3 DNA: TGTGCCACCGGATCAACCGCGGAGCAAGAGACCCAGTACTTC.

This clonotype was detected ten times or more. The V gene is TRBV28, the J gene TRBJ1-5; D remains unclear. Germline V lookup: CDR1 MDHEN, CDR2 SYDVKM. The germline V and J ends were trimmed by 3 bases and 1 base, with 19 bases remaining between them. The CDR3 runs to 18 residues. The DNA for the CDR3 is TGTGCCAGCAGTTTTAGTCCATCAGACATCTGGAGCAATCAGCCCCAGCATTTT. It specifies CASSFSPSDIWSNQPQHF.

The sample holds many counts of this clonotype. This chain links TRBV28 with TRBJ1-2, with TRBD1 as a possible D gene (6 bases). CDR3 size: 14 residues. The germline V and J ends were trimmed by 6 bases and 8 bases, with 19 bases remaining between them. From germline, CDR1 is MDHEN and CDR2 SYDVKM. The CDR3 coding sequence is TGTGCCAGCAGAGAGGGAGGGGGAAAAAGAGGCTACACCTTC. Protein: CASREGGGKRGYTF.